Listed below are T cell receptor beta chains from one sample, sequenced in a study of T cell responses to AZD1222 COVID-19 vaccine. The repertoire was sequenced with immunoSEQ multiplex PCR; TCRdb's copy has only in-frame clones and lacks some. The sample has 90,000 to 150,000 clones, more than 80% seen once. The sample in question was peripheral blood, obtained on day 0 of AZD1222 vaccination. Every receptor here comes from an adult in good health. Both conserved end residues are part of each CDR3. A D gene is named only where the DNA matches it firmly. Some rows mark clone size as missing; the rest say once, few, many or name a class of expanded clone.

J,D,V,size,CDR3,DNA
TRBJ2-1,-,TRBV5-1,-,CARAEGGEQFF,TGCGCCAGAGCGGAGGGGGGTGAGCAGTTCTTC
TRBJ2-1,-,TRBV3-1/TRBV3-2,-,CASSQVAGYEQFF,TGTGCCAGCAGCCAAGTGGCCGGGTATGAGCAGTTCTTC
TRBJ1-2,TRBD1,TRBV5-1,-,CASSFDRGVYGYTF,TGCGCCAGCAGCTTCGACAGGGGGGTCTATGGCTACACCTTC
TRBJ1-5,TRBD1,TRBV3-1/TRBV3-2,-,CASSQRTGDQPQHF,TGTGCCAGCAGCCAAAGGACAGGGGATCAGCCCCAGCATTTT
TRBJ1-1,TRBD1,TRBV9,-,CASSVDPTGGALAEAFF,TGTGCCAGCAGCGTAGACCCCACAGGGGGCGCGTTGGCTGAAGCTTTCTTT
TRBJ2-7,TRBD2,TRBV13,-,CASSPLAGGGEQYF,TGTGCCAGCAGCCCCCTCGCGGGAGGGGGCGAGCAGTACTTC
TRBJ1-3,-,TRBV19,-,CASSKRRGSGNTIYF,TGTGCCAGTAGTAAAAGGAGGGGGTCGGGAAACACCATATATTTT
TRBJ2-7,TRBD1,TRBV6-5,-,CASSRQGYTYEQYF,TGTGCCAGCAGTAGACAGGGGTATACCTACGAGCAGTACTTC
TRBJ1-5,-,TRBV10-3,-,CAISARENQPQHF,TGTGCCATCTCAGCGAGGGAAAATCAGCCCCAGCATTTT
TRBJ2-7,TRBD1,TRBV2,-,CASRKAITGQRPYEQYF,TGTGCCAGCAGGAAAGCAATTACGGGACAGCGACCATACGAGCAGTACTTC
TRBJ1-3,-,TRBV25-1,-,CASSAKAGSGNTIYF,TGTGCCAGCAGTGCTAAGGCGGGTTCTGGAAACACCATATATTTT
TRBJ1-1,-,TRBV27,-,CASAEAFF,TGTGCCAGTGCTGAAGCTTTCTTT
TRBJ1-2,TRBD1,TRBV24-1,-,CATSDGRQGTWDYTF,TGTGCCACCAGTGATGGGAGACAGGGGACTTGGGACTACACCTTC
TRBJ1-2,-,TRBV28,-,CASSFSQIYGYTF,TGTGCCAGCAGTTTCTCCCAGATCTATGGCTACACCTTC
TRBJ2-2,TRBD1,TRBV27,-,CASRLDRFGELFF,TGTGCCAGCAGACTGGACAGGTTCGGGGAGCTGTTTTTT
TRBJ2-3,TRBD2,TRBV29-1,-,CSVGSSGGSTDTQYF,TGCAGCGTTGGGTCTAGCGGGGGTAGCACAGATACGCAGTATTTT
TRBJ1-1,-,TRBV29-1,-,CSVEGRWNTEAFF,TGCAGCGTTGAAGGCAGGTGGAACACTGAAGCTTTCTTT
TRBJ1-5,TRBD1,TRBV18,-,CASATGGYNQPQHF,TGTGCCAGCGCGACAGGGGGTTACAATCAGCCCCAGCATTTT
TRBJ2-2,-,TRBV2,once,CASSEATAHTGELFF,TGTGCCAGCAGTGAAGCTACGGCTCACACCGGGGAGCTGTTTTTT
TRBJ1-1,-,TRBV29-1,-,CSVGSGPNTEAFF,TGCAGCGTAGGGTCAGGGCCGAACACTGAAGCTTTCTTT
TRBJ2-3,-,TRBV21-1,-,CASSKKRADTQYF,TGTGCCAGCAGCAAAAAGCGAGCAGATACGCAGTATTTT
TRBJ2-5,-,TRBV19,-,CASSIRQETQYF,TGTGCCAGTAGTATACGGCAAGAGACCCAGTACTTC
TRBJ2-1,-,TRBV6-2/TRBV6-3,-,CASSPKSSYNEQFF,TGTGCCAGCAGCCCAAAAAGTTCCTACAATGAGCAGTTCTTC
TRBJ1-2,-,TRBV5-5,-,CASSLAREGYTF,TGTGCCAGCAGCCTGGCCCGGGAAGGCTACACCTTC
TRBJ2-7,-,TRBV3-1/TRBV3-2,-,CASSQGVIYEQYF,TGTGCCAGCAGCCAAGGGGTAATCTACGAGCAGTACTTC
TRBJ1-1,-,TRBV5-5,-,CASSPIRLVNTEAFF,TGTGCCAGCAGCCCTATTCGATTGGTGAACACTGAAGCTTTCTTT
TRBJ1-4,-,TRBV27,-,CASSSSTGLNEKLFF,TGTGCCAGCAGTTCCTCGACAGGCCTGAATGAAAAACTGTTTTTT
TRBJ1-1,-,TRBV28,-,CASSLKNTEAFF,TGTGCCAGCAGTTTAAAAAACACTGAAGCTTTCTTT
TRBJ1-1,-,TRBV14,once,CASSQAWGRGTEAFF,TGTGCCAGCAGCCAAGCCTGGGGGAGAGGGACTGAAGCTTTCTTT
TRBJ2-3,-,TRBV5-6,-,CASSLQGLSTDTQYF,TGTGCCAGCAGCCTGCAGGGCCTAAGCACAGATACGCAGTATTTT
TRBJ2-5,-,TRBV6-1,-,CASSETETQYF,TGTGCCAGCAGTGAAACGGAGACCCAGTACTTC
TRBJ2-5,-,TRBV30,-,CAWNSGETQYF,TGTGCCTGGAATTCTGGAGAGACCCAGTACTTC
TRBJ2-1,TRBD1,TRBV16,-,CASSQLGGGEQFF,TGTGCCAGCAGCCAATTAGGGGGCGGTGAGCAGTTCTTC
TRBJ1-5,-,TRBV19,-,CASSRDSTYQPQHF,TGTGCCAGTAGTCGTGACAGCACATATCAGCCCCAGCATTTT
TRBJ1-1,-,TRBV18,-,CASSPGLGTEAFF,TGTGCCAGCTCACCAGGGCTGGGCACTGAAGCTTTCTTT
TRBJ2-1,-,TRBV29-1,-,CSVDSLSWAGANNEQFF,TGCAGCGTTGATAGCCTATCTTGGGCAGGAGCGAACAATGAGCAGTTCTTC
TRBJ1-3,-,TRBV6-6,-,CASSYEQSGNTIYF,TGTGCCAGCAGTTACGAACAATCAGGAAACACCATATATTTT